These 24 T cell receptor beta chains share one sample of origin, sequenced in a study of blood T cells in healthy people across ages. A second about 6 to 12 cycle PCR used barcoded and J-beta primers. TCRdb passed the 5' RACE reads through MiXCR, listing each CDR3 protein once. The sample has 1.5 million to 2 million distinct CDR3 sequences, 28% seen once. What was sequenced was blood. The origin of the receptors is a woman aged 25 to 39 in good health.

The chain has TRBV4-2 and TRBJ2-7, with 8 positions matching TRBD1. The V segment lost 2 bases and the J segment 6 bases; nucleotides outside the gene matches: 3. CDR3 size: 13 residues. CDR1 and CDR2 (germline): LGHNA, YNFKEQ. The CDR3 region is CASSQPDRAEQYF. As DNA, the CDR3 is TGTGCCAGCAGCCAACCGGACAGGGCCGAGCAGTACTTC.

This clonotype was seen only a few times. The J gene is TRBJ2-1, the V gene TRBV29-1; 14 bases agree with TRBD2. This CDR3 has 16 amino acids. The V gene's germline CDR1 is SQVTM and CDR2 ANQGSEA. With V trimmed by 2 bases and J by 7 bases, 7 bases remained unmatched. CDR3 sequence: CSVERRGTSGGNEQFF. The CDR3 bases are TGCAGCGTTGAAAGGCGGGGGACTAGCGGGGGAAATGAGCAGTTCTTC.

As to this clonotype: A junction boundary mismatches the germline segment, possibly from a read error. V and J are TRBV7-9 and TRBJ2-5, with TRBD2 as a possible D gene (6 bases). Germline V lookup: CDR1 SEHNR, CDR2 FQNEAQ (reference sequence). CDR3 length: 13 amino acids. The CDR3 here is CAGSRPGLVEQYF. CDR3 sequence (DNA): TGTGCCGGCAGCAGACCGGGACTCGTGGAGCAGTACTTC.

This clonotype was picked up a small number of times. V usage is TRBV6-6 and J usage is TRBJ2-1, with TRBD2 matching over 9 bases. The CDR3 length is 15 residues. The germline V gene encodes CDR1 MNHNY and CDR2 SVGAGI (reference sequence). J gave up 7 bases and V 2 bases, and 6 bases lay outside the gene matches. The CDR3 nucleotides read TGTGCCAGCAGTTACGGGGGGACTAGCAGGAATGAGCAGTTCTTC. Residues: CASSYGGTSRNEQFF.

DNA for the CDR3: TGCAGCGCCGTCCAGGGGGGCAGGGGCACTGAAGCTTTCTTT. The encoded protein is CSAVQGGRGTEAFF. V is TRBV29-1 and J is TRBJ1-1, with 7 bases fitting TRBD1. From germline, CDR1 is SQVTM and CDR2 ANQGSEA. The J segment lost 4 bases and the V segment lost 7 bases, leaving 12 bases of the junction unmatched. The CDR3 length is 14 residues. The full variable domain, completed using reference TRBV29-1 and TRBJ1-1, is SAVISQKPSRDICQRGTSLTIQCQVDSQVTMMFWYRQQPGQSLTLIATANQGSEATYESGFVIDKFPISRPNLTFSTLTVSNMSPEDSSIYLCSAVQGGRGTEAFFGQGTRLTVV.

The sample holds many counts of this clonotype. The J gene is TRBJ1-1, the V gene TRBV5-1; D not resolved. V dropped 3 bases and J dropped 0 bases, with 9 bases sitting between them. The germline gives CDR1 SGHRS, CDR2 YFSETQ. This CDR3 region has 14 residues. The CDR3 DNA reads TGCGCCAGCAGCTCCGACACGATGAACACTGAAGCTTTCTTT. Its protein product is CASSSDTMNTEAFF.

The sample holds a few counts of this clonotype. This rearrangement joins TRBV6-6 to TRBJ2-5; D unclear. Germline V CDR1 and CDR2: MNHNY, SVGAGI (reference sequence). The CDR3 covers 14 residues. Trimming cost V 2 bases and J 2 bases, with 9 bases left between them. CDR3 loop: CASSYLKGQETQYF. For the CDR3, the DNA is TGTGCCAGCAGTTACCTGAAGGGACAAGAGACCCAGTACTTC.

This clonotype was observed a few times. The CDR3 DNA reads as TGTGCTAGTGGTTGGGAAACGGGACTCACTCACACAGATACGCAGTATTTT. It yields the protein CASGWETGLTHTDTQYF. The chain uses TRBV12-5 and TRBJ2-3; maybe TRBD2 (6 bases). The germline gives CDR1 LGHNT, CDR2 FRNRAP. Trimming left V 4 bases short and J 2 bases short, with 19 bases between. The CDR3 sequence is 17 residues long.

Concerning this clonotype itself: Here the CDR3 omits its conserved ending phenylalanine or tryptophan, so a read error is the likely source. V is TRBV6-6 and J is TRBJ2-7; D is unresolved. Between the trimmed V and J ends, which lost 8 bases and 3 bases, there was a span of 8 bases. Germline V gives CDR1 MNHNY, CDR2 SVGAGI (reference sequence). The CDR3 is 11 residues long. For the CDR3, the DNA is TGTGCCAGCCGGGCGAGCTACGAGCAGTACCTC. It encodes CASRASYEQYL.

This clonotype was recorded at least ten times. CDR3 sequence: CASSSQVGSYEQYF. Written as DNA, the CDR3 is TGTGCCAGCAGTTCCCAGGTCGGTTCCTACGAGCAGTACTTC. This chain links TRBV12-3 or TRBV12-4 with TRBJ2-7, with no clear D. CDR3 length: 14 amino acids. The ends were cut back, 4 bases at V and 1 base at J, with 11 bases in the middle.

This chain's CDR3 is CASSYSTGHSYEQYF. In DNA, the CDR3 is TGTGCCAGCAGTTACTCGACGGGGCATAGTTACGAGCAGTACTTC. The rearrangement joins TRBV6-6 to TRBJ2-1; either TRBD1 or TRBD2 may fit D (5 bases each). The J call may be incorrect, as the DNA end agrees better with TRBJ2-7. CDR1 and CDR2 from the germline V gene are MNHNY and SVGAGI (reference sequence). This CDR3 spans 15 amino acids.

The chain is built from TRBV15 and TRBJ2-4, with D possibly matching TRBD2 (6 bases). The DNA end lines up better with TRBJ2-5; the J call may be wrong. Germline V gene data show CDR1 as LNHNV and CDR2 as YYDKDF (reference sequence). This CDR3 has 14 amino acids. The CDR3 region has the DNA TGTGCCACCAGCCTGGGACGGGGGAGAGAGACCCAGTACTTC. This encodes CATSLGRGRETQYF.

This clonotype came up a few times. The chain uses TRBV29-1 and TRBJ2-1, with no clear D. This CDR3 region has 13 residues. CDR1 is SQVTM, CDR2 ANQGSEA, per germline. Trimming pared 5 bases from V and 7 bases from J, leaving 15 bases between. CDR3 DNA sequence: TGCAGCGTTCGTTTGGGTCTTGCGAATGAGCAGTTCTTC. This encodes CSVRLGLANEQFF.

In this sample, this clonotype turned up once. A much larger clone lies one base from this, so it may be a read error. The chain recombines TRBV20-1 with TRBJ2-5; D might be TRBD1 or TRBD2, each matching 6 bases. Trimming stripped 5 bases from V and 4 bases from J, with 17 bases between. The CDR3 totals 14 residues. Germline V gene sequence: CDR1 DFQATT, CDR2 SNEGSKA (reference sequence). The CDR3 coding sequence is TGCAGTGCTCCCGGAGGGGGGACAAGAGAGACCCAGTACTTC. This gives the protein CSAPGGGTRETQYF.

V usage is TRBV27 and J usage is TRBJ2-5, with TRBD2 identical over 15 bases. From germline, CDR1 is MNHEY and CDR2 SMNVEV (reference sequence). Losses at the gene ends were 3 bases for V and 5 bases for J; bases not matched to a gene: 4. The CDR3 loop spans 16 amino acids. DNA of the CDR3: TGTGCCAGCAGTTTTTGGACTAGCGGGAGGGGCGAGACCCAGTACTTC. Protein product: CASSFWTSGRGETQYF.

Of note for this clonotype: Given the absence of the conserved phenylalanine or tryptophan at the CDR3 end, a read error is likely. The chain couples TRBV4-3 to TRBJ2-7; D gene ambiguous. This CDR3 is 15 amino acids long. V was cut by 1 base and J by 1 base, with 11 bases left in between. The germline CDR1 and CDR2 sequences are LGHNA and YSLEER. The CDR3 reads CASSQGTELSYEQYC. The CDR3 nucleotides are TGCGCCAGCAGCCAAGGGACGGAGCTATCCTACGAGCAGTACTGC.

This clonotype was counted between two and nine times. The rearrangement links TRBV2 to TRBJ1-6; D remains ambiguous. CDR1 SNHLY and CDR2 FYNNEI come from the germline V gene. The V and J ends lost 3 bases and 7 bases respectively, with 7 bases between them. This CDR3 is 13 amino acids long. As DNA, the CDR3 is TGTGCCAGCAGTGACATGAGGAATTCACCCCTCCACTTT. Its translation: CASSDMRNSPLHF.

The gene calls are TRBV5-1 and TRBJ2-2; 9 bases map to TRBD2. The CDR3 consists of 17 residues. V lost 3 bases to trimming and J lost 4 bases; unmatched junction nucleotides: 10. The germline CDR1 and CDR2 sequences are SGHRS and YFSETQ. CDR3 DNA sequence: TGCGCCAGCAGCTGGACTAGCGCCCCTGCGGGCACCGGGGAGCTGTTTTTT. Protein sequence: CASSWTSAPAGTGELFF.

The chain couples TRBV6-1 to TRBJ2-6, with D possibly being TRBD1 or TRBD2 (5 bases each). The CDR3 sequence is 18 residues long. V was shortened by 5 bases and J by 0 bases, with 17 bases between the two germline ends. Germline V gene data show CDR1 as MNHNS and CDR2 as SASEGT. The DNA for the CDR3 is TGTGCCAGCAGTCCCGGGACGCCTTTCGCCTCTGGGGCCAACGTCCTGACTTTC. Translated, it gives CASSPGTPFASGANVLTF.

About this clonotype itself: A read error may explain this, as a much larger clone is one base away. The gene calls are TRBV28 and TRBJ2-5; D uncertain. The V end lost 0 bases, the J end lost 5 bases, and 4 bases lay between the germline ends. The CDR3 length is 12 residues. The germline gives CDR1 MDHEN, CDR2 SYDVKM. This CDR3 is CASSLCGETQYF. The CDR3 DNA sequence: TGTGCCAGCAGTTTATGTGGGGAGACCCAGTACTTC.

This clonotype was recorded a few times. The chain employs TRBV3-1 and TRBJ1-5; D might be TRBD1 (5 bases). V was cut by 1 base and J by 15 bases, with 13 bases left in between. There are 12 residues in the CDR3. Germline lookup yields CDR1 LGHDT and CDR2 YNNKEL (reference sequence). CDR3 protein: CASSQGEGLAHF. DNA of the CDR3: TGTGCCAGCAGCCAAGGGGAGGGGCTCGCGCATTTT. The entire variable domain, with the rest obtained from reference TRBV3-1 and TRBJ1-5, is as follows: DTAVSQTPKYLVTQMGNDKSIKCEQNLGHDTMYWYKQDSKKFLKIMFSYNNKELIINETVPNRFSPKSPDKAHLNLHINSLELGDSAVYFCASSQGEGLAHFGDGTRLSIL.

This clonotype was picked up many times. CDR3 bases: TGTGCCAGCAGTTACTCGGGCAGGGGATTAGAGACCCAGTACTTC. Amino acid sequence: CASSYSGRGLETQYF. The gene calls are TRBV6-2 or TRBV6-3 and TRBJ2-5; D may be TRBD1 (6 bases). Per the germline V gene, CDR1 is MNHEY and CDR2 is SVGEGT. Trimming stripped 0 bases from V and 4 bases from J, with 12 bases between. There are 15 residues in the CDR3.

The V call is TRBV7-9, the J call TRBJ1-1, with D tentatively TRBD1 (5 bases). The V gene's germline CDR1 is SEHNR and CDR2 FQNEAQ (reference sequence). Trimming took 0 bases from V and 5 from J, leaving 13 bases between them. This CDR3 has 15 amino acids. The DNA of the CDR3 is TGTGCCAGCAGCTTAGCGTTGTCAGGGATGACTGAAGCTTTCTTT. Translated: CASSLALSGMTEAFF.

The V call is TRBV3-1, the J call TRBJ2-5; no definite D call. This CDR3 spans 15 amino acids. V was pared by 0 bases and J by 3 bases, with 11 bases between. CDR1 and CDR2 (germline): LGHDT, YNNKEL (reference sequence). CDR3 sequence reads: CASSQDRVNEETQYF. CDR3 DNA: TGTGCCAGCAGCCAAGATAGGGTGAACGAAGAGACCCAGTACTTC.